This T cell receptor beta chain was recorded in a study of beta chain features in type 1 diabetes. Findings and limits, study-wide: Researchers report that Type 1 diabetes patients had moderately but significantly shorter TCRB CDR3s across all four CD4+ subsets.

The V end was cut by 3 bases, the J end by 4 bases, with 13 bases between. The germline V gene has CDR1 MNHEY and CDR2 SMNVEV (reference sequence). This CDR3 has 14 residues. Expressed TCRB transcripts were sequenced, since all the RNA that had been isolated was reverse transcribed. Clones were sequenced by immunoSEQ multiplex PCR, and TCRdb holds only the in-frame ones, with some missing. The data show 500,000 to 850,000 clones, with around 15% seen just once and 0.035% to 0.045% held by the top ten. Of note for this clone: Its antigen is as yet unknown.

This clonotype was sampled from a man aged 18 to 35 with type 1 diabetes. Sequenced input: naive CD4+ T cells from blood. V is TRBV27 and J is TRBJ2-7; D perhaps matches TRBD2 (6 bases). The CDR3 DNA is TGTGCCAGCAGTTTGTCCGCAGGGAGGTACGAGCAGTACTTC. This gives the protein CASSLSAGRYEQYF.